These 17 T cell receptor beta chains originate from one sample sequenced in a study of blood T cell repertoires in COVID-19. TCRdb's copy holds only in-frame clones and misses some; the assay was immunoSEQ multiplex PCR. The sample lists 200,000 or so clones; over 80% were seen once. The source material was PBMCs or T cells enriched from blood (not recorded which). The receptor source for this set is a woman in her 30s who had been exposed to COVID-19.

V is TRBV2 and J is TRBJ1-1; perhaps TRBD1 as D (6 bases). V was trimmed by 6 bases and J by 4 bases, leaving 18 bases between them. The CDR3 sequence is 15 residues long. Germline CDR1 and CDR2: SNHLY and FYNNEI. CDR3 DNA: TGTGCCAGCAGGACCGACCGGGACACCGTCACTGAAGCTTTCTTT. Amino acids: CASRTDRDTVTEAFF. The full variable domain, with the rest looked up from reference TRBV2 and TRBJ1-1, is EPEVTQTPSHQVTQMGQEVILRCVPISNHLYFYWYRQILGQKVEFLVSFYNNEISEKSEIFDDQFSVERPDGSNFTLKIRSTKLEDSAMYFCASRTDRDTVTEAFFGQGTRLTVV.

This clone was observed once. V gene TRBV7-3 combines with J gene TRBJ2-1, with D possibly matching TRBD2 (7 bases). The CDR3 extends over 18 amino acids. The ends were cut back, 7 bases at V and 2 bases at J, with 24 bases in the middle. Germline CDR1 and CDR2: SGHTA and FQGTGA. CDR3 protein: CASTWGGTTGAAYNEQFF. In nucleotides, the CDR3 is TGTGCCAGCACCTGGGGGGGCACGACCGGCGCCGCCTACAATGAGCAGTTCTTC.

The chain links TRBV6-5 to TRBJ1-2; D is uncertain. The CDR3 spans 14 residues. CDR1 is MNHEY, CDR2 SVGAGI, per germline. V lost 6 bases, J lost 2 bases, and 13 bases lay in between. In DNA, the CDR3 is TGTGCCAGCAGACGAAGCGACGGAAACTATGGCTACACCTTC. Its translation is CASRRSDGNYGYTF.

The chain joins TRBV10-3 to TRBJ2-7, with D perhaps matching TRBD2 (6 bases). V dropped 7 bases and J dropped 0 bases, with 13 bases sitting between them. Germline V CDR1 and CDR2: ENHRY, SYGVKD. The CDR3 extends over 14 amino acids. The CDR3 region is CAITREPGSYEQYF. For the CDR3, the DNA is TGTGCCATCACTCGGGAGCCTGGCTCCTACGAGCAGTACTTC.

The CDR3 DNA follows: TGTGCCAGCAGTGATCGGGGAGGCACTGAAGCTTTCTTT. It yields the protein CASSDRGGTEAFF. This rearrangement joins TRBV6-1 to TRBJ1-1, with D hard to call. The CDR3 loop spans 13 amino acids. V shed 3 bases and J shed 4 bases, with 9 bases lying between them. The germline CDR1 and CDR2 sequences are MNHNS and SASEGT.

The genes are TRBV5-1 and TRBJ2-5, with D possibly matching TRBD1 (6 bases). This CDR3 contains 15 residues. Trimming stripped 3 bases from V and 2 bases from J, with 14 bases between. The germline V gene has CDR1 SGHRS and CDR2 YFSETQ. CDR3 amino acids: CASSSPNRVQETQYF. The DNA for the CDR3 is TGCGCCAGCAGCTCGCCGAACAGGGTACAAGAGACCCAGTACTTC.

The V gene is TRBV7-2, the J gene TRBJ2-1, with 11 positions matching TRBD2. The trim removed 1 base at V and 5 bases at J, leaving 7 bases unmatched. Per the germline V gene, CDR1 is SGHTA and CDR2 is FQGNSA. The CDR3 is 17 residues long. The CDR3 spells CASSLEGGTSGNNEQFF. The CDR3 DNA reads TGTGCCAGCAGCTTAGAGGGTGGGACTAGCGGAAACAATGAGCAGTTCTTC. The variable domain in full, completed from reference TRBV7-2 and TRBJ2-1, reads GAGVSQSPSNKVTEKGKDVELRCDPISGHTALYWYRQSLGQGLEFLIYFQGNSAPDKSGLPSDRFSAERTGGSVSTLTIQRTQQEDSAVYLCASSLEGGTSGNNEQFFGPGTRLTVL.

This sequence joins TRBV5-6 and TRBJ2-1; the D is unclear. The CDR3 has 16 residues. Trimming took off 4 bases at V and 1 base at J, with 15 bases between the two ends. Per germline, CDR1 SGHDT and CDR2 YYEEEE. CDR3 sequence: CASSLLRRRSYNEQFF. The DNA of the CDR3 is TGTGCCAGCAGCCTCCTGCGTCGGAGATCCTACAATGAGCAGTTCTTC.

The chain uses TRBV10-2 and TRBJ2-5; TRBD1 aligns across 12 bases. Germline trimming cut 3 bases from V and 5 bases from J; bases unmatched to any gene: 7. CDR1 and CDR2 from the germline V gene are WSHSY and SAAADI. The CDR3 length is 16 residues. CDR3 sequence reads: CASSEIGTGGWETQYF. In nucleotides, the CDR3 is TGCGCCAGCAGTGAAATCGGGACAGGGGGCTGGGAGACCCAGTACTTC.

V and J are TRBV5-4 and TRBJ2-5, with D possibly TRBD1 on 5 matching bases. CDR1 and CDR2 from the germline V gene are SGHNT and YYREEE (reference sequence). There are 13 residues in the CDR3. Deletions cut 4 bases from V and 4 bases from J, with 11 bases between. The CDR3 sequence is CASSVGVGETQYF. In DNA form, the CDR3 reads TGTGCCAGCAGCGTAGGGGTGGGAGAGACCCAGTACTTC.

The CDR3 spells CASSFLRLAGGPYNEQFF. The CDR3 DNA reads as TGTGCCAGCAGCTTTCTCCGACTAGCGGGAGGCCCCTACAATGAGCAGTTCTTC. This chain links TRBV5-8 with TRBJ2-1, with 13 bases identical to TRBD2. Germline values: CDR1 SGHTS, CDR2 YDEGEE. This CDR3 has 18 residues. V was clipped by 2 bases and J by 2 bases; unmatched bases: 7.

This clone was found once. The chain employs TRBV5-1 and TRBJ2-7, with 9 positions matching TRBD1. V lost 3 bases, J lost 2 bases, and 9 bases stayed unmatched. The V gene's germline CDR1 is SGHRS and CDR2 YFSETQ. This CDR3 has 16 residues. The CDR3 nucleotides read TGCGCCAGCAGCTCAACGCCGGGACAGGGTCCCTACGAGCAGTACTTC. Translated: CASSSTPGQGPYEQYF.

The chain joins TRBV10-1 to TRBJ2-5; D call uncertain. Trimming shortened V by 0 bases and J by 5 bases, and 10 bases separated the two germline ends. CDR1 and CDR2 from the germline V gene are WNHNN and SYGVQD (reference sequence). The CDR3 sequence is 14 residues long. The CDR3 DNA reads TGCGCCAGCAGTGAGTCATCCACAATGGAGACCCAGTACTTC. It codes for CASSESSTMETQYF.

The rearrangement uses TRBV4-2 and TRBJ1-4, with D possibly being TRBD1 (6 bases). This CDR3 is 16 amino acids long. Germline V CDR1 and CDR2: LGHNA, YNFKEQ. Trimming shortened V by 1 base and J by 0 bases, and 9 bases separated the two germline ends. The CDR3 reads CASSQGPGATNEKLFF. CDR3 DNA: TGTGCCAGCAGCCAAGGCCCAGGGGCAACTAATGAAAAACTGTTTTTT.

V gene TRBV9 combines with J gene TRBJ1-2; 7 nucleotides agree with TRBD1. Trimming took 3 bases from V and 5 from J; bases not matched to a gene: 10. Germline CDR1 and CDR2: SGDLS and YYNGEE. The CDR3 runs to 15 residues. CDR3: CASSGTTGPAYGYTF. In DNA form, the CDR3 reads TGTGCCAGCAGCGGGACGACAGGGCCCGCTTATGGCTACACCTTC.

The chain joins TRBV18 to TRBJ2-7, with TRBD1 identical over 7 bases. The ends lost 3 bases at V and 0 bases at J; junction bases unmatched: 2. The CDR3 has 14 amino acids. Germline values: CDR1 KGHSH, CDR2 LQKENI. DNA for the CDR3: TGTGCCAGCTCACCGGACAGGAGCTCCTACGAGCAGTACTTC. Residues: CASSPDRSSYEQYF.

This clone was seen once. This chain connects TRBV28 to TRBJ1-1, with D hard to call. Looked up from germline, CDR1 is MDHEN and CDR2 is SYDVKM. The germline V and J ends were trimmed by 4 bases and 3 bases, with 9 bases remaining between them. This CDR3 comprises 13 residues. The CDR3, as DNA: TGTGCCAGCAGTTATCTATCGTACACTGAAGCTTTCTTT. It specifies CASSYLSYTEAFF.